This TCR beta chain stems from a study of blood T cell repertoires in COVID-19 (dated by TCRdb to 2020 to 2021). A note on the overall study: Collaborator samples came from the United States, Italy and Spain and covered acute and convalescent phases of COVID-19. Nearly every sample came with metadata listing a de-identified subject ID, COVID-19 status, age in years and sex. The samples were drawn from two sources: the first 160 participants of the ongoing ImmuneRACE study, and 950 to 1,500 subjects contributed by 6 global collaborators. HLA class I and class II types, where available, came from metadata supplied by the sample provider rather than from assay-based typing. The material from the prospective study consisted of cDNA or gDNA derived from T cells, B-cell-depleted T cells, or PBMCs. A freely available public database, intended as a resource for researchers studying the immune response to SARS-CoV-2, is where the repertoires were released. The dataset comprised deeply sampled blood TCRbeta repertoires from subjects exposed to, actively infected with, or recovered from COVID-19.

Here is what the overall study found, with its caveats: Clinical and demographic metadata were provided uncurated, with the amount varying by source and participant.

For CDR1 and CDR2, the germline V gene lists WSHSY and SAAADI. The CDR3 starts with the cysteine, ends with the phenylalanine, and has 15 residues. Only CDR3 DNA is held: 45 bases, read in frame from base 1. V is cut by 3 bases and J by 5 bases, and the space between the germline ends is 14 bases. TCRbeta CDR3 regions were amplified from genomic DNA using the immunoSEQ Assay, a bias-controlled multiplex PCR. Under the source paper's analysis protocol: The number of nucleated cells in each sample was estimated from the amplification of reference gene primers within the assay. Sequence reads were collapsed and filtered to measure the absolute abundance of every unique TCRbeta CDR3 rearrangement. Productive Simpson clonality was computed per sample as the square root of Simpson's diversity index over productive rearrangements. Sourced from immuneACCESS, this table was stored by TCRdb with only in-frame sequences that have V and J called. A share of the clones is absent; for the studies checked, an unresolved V gene accounts for under half, and the remainder has no known explanation. V and J calls and clone size are as listed in that table; D and trimming were resolved from the DNA. Present in this sample are hundreds of thousands of clones, roughly 90% of which were seen just once. 8.5% to 14% of the sample rests with the top ten.

At one collaborating source in Seattle, patients were enrolled during active infection and were followed longitudinally through the course of disease. Collaborating institutions collected whole blood in K2EDTA tubes following their own protocols. For TCRbeta analysis, collaborators shipped samples in one of three forms: frozen whole blood, isolated PBMCs, or DNA extracted from either of those sample types. Remarks on this clone: Its antigen has not been determined. Qualities for individual bases were not recorded, and no much larger clone is one base off.

The rearranged chain carries TRBV10-2 and TRBJ2-4; perhaps TRBD1 is the D gene, with 6 bases matching. This TCR was recovered from a woman aged 30 to 39 with COVID-19, enrolled during active disease. Specimen: peripheral blood. The CDR3 reads as follows: CASSDVRGSENIQYF. The nucleotide sequence is TGCGCCAGCAGTGATGTCAGGGGCTCGGAAAACATTCAGTACTTC.